Listed below are T cell receptor beta chains from one sample, sequenced in a study of OX40 agonist ivuxolimab in advanced cancers. Clones were read by immunoSEQ multiplex PCR, and TCRdb kept only the in-frame ones, dropping some. The sample shows more than 45,000 clones, roughly 86% of them seen only once. Sample: CD4+ or CD8+ T cells sorted from blood, taken in a trial of the OX40 agonist ivuxolimab. Source of these receptors: an adult with an advanced solid tumor such as melanoma, head and neck, liver or kidney cancer. The CDR3 runs from the conserved cysteine through the conserved F or W. The order of the fields is J gene, D gene, V gene, clone size, CDR3 DNA, CDR3 protein. A D gene is named only where the DNA matches it firmly. For some rows the clone size is stated as once, few or many, or as a class when expanded; others skip it.

TRBJ2-7 . TRBV28 . TGTGCCAGCAGCCCAGATCTAGCCACCCTTTACGAGCAGTACTTC CASSPDLATLYEQYF
TRBJ2-2 . TRBV5-4 once TGTGCCAGCGGTCTTACCCAGGGTACCGCCGGGGAGCTGTTTTTT CASGLTQGTAGELFF
TRBJ1-1 . TRBV27 . TGTGCCAGCAACAGGGAAGCGTCGAACACTGAAGCTTTCTTT CASNREASNTEAFF
TRBJ2-3 TRBD2 TRBV15 . TGTGCCACCAGCTTTTCCGGGACTAGCGGGACCAAAGATACGCAGTATTTT CATSFSGTSGTKDTQYF
TRBJ2-1 TRBD2 TRBV18 . TGTGCCAGCTCACCGGCCAGCGGGAGTCGCAATGAGCAGTTCTTC CASSPASGSRNEQFF
TRBJ2-7 . TRBV5-1 . TGCGCCAGCAGCTACTGGGGCCGGGACGAGCAGTACTTC CASSYWGRDEQYF
TRBJ2-2 . TRBV6-5 . TGTGCCAGCAGATCGACTAGGGACCCCACCGGGGAGCTGTTTTTT CASRSTRDPTGELFF
TRBJ1-2 . TRBV2 . TGTGCCAGCACCGAAGGGTTGGGGGGGACCTTC CASTEGLGGTF
TRBJ2-1 TRBD1 TRBV2 . TGTGCCAGCAATCAGGTAGGACAGGGTAGCGACAATGAGCAGTTCTTC CASNQVGQGSDNEQFF
TRBJ1-1 . TRBV28 few TGTGCCACCCATACGAACACTGAAGCTTTCTTT CATHTNTEAFF
TRBJ2-7 TRBD2 TRBV30 . TGTGCCTGGAGTCGAAGCGGGAGAGCGGCCCTATACGAGCAGTACTTC CAWSRSGRAALYEQYF
TRBJ2-5 . TRBV18 . TGTGCCAGCTCACGTGACAGTGGGACCCAGTACTTC CASSRDSGTQYF
TRBJ2-7 . TRBV5-4 . TGTGCCAGCAGCTTGGACGGGTTATACGAGCAGTACTTC CASSLDGLYEQYF
TRBJ2-5 . TRBV13 once TGTGCCAGCAGCGCGCGGGACAGAGAGACCCAGTACTTC CASSARDRETQYF
TRBJ2-5 TRBD1 TRBV11-2 few TGTGCCAGCAGCTCCTACAGGGGAGAGGAGACCCAGTACTTC CASSSYRGEETQYF
TRBJ1-5 . TRBV19 . TGTGCCAGTAGTCCGAATAGCAATCAGCCCCAGCATTTT CASSPNSNQPQHF
TRBJ1-1 . TRBV7-2 . TGTGCCAGCAGCTTAGCCCCTTGGCAGGGGAATTCAGCCGAAGCTTTCTTT CASSLAPWQGNSAEAFF
TRBJ1-6 TRBD1 TRBV10-3 few TGTGCCATCAGTGATCGGACAGGAGTTAATTCACCCCTCCACTTT CAISDRTGVNSPLHF
TRBJ2-1 . TRBV28 . TGTGCCAGCAGTTCGACGCAGGGCGCTGAGCAGTTCTTC CASSSTQGAEQFF
TRBJ1-2 . TRBV28 . TGTGCCAGCAGTTTATGGGGAGGAGGAGGCGGCTACACCTTC CASSLWGGGGGYTF
TRBJ2-7 . TRBV5-1 once TGCGCCAGCAGCTTGGACGGGGTGGAGCAGTACTTC CASSLDGVEQYF
TRBJ2-1 . TRBV5-6 . TGTGCCAGCAGCTTGGCCGGTGAGCAGTTCTTC CASSLAGEQFF
TRBJ1-2 . TRBV10-3 . TGTGCCATCAGTAGAGAGACGGGATTGAGGAGCTACACCTTC CAISRETGLRSYTF
TRBJ2-3 TRBD2 TRBV5-5 . TGTGCCAGCAGGGAGGGACTAGCGAAGACAGATACGCAGTATTTT CASREGLAKTDTQYF
TRBJ1-5 . TRBV6-1 . TGTGCCAGCGGGGGGAAAATAAATCAGCCCCAGCATTTT CASGGKINQPQHF
TRBJ1-5 . TRBV5-1 . TGCGCCAGCAGCTTGGGCCCGGGAACTGGTCAGCCCCAGCATTTT CASSLGPGTGQPQHF
TRBJ2-6 . TRBV7-8 . TGTGCCAGCAGCTTAGCAGCTGGGGCCAACGTCCTGACTTTC CASSLAAGANVLTF
TRBJ2-4 . TRBV21-1 . TGTGCCAGGTACAGATCGGGAACGGGGCGCGTTCAGTACTTC CARYRSGTGRVQYF
TRBJ2-2 . TRBV28 once TGTGCCAGCAGTTTCCAGACCGGGGAGCTGTTTTTT CASSFQTGELFF
TRBJ2-7 . TRBV6-5 . TGTGCCACCGTCTCCGGGTCCTCCTACGAGCAGTACTTC CATVSGSSYEQYF
TRBJ2-3 . TRBV19 . TGTGCCAGTTCGGTCGCCGGTGCAGGGCAGGTCGTTACGCAGTATTTT CASSVAGAGQVVTQYF
TRBJ2-7 TRBD1 TRBV7-9 . TGTGCCAGCAGCCACGACAGGGGTCGCGACGAGCAGTACTTC CASSHDRGRDEQYF
TRBJ2-3 . TRBV6-1 . TGTGCCAGCAGTAACGGGGTAGCCACAGATACGCAGTATTTT CASSNGVATDTQYF
TRBJ1-4 TRBD1 TRBV6-1 . TGTGCCAGCAGTGTTCCGGGACAGGGGGGTGAAAAACTGTTTTTT CASSVPGQGGEKLFF
TRBJ1-2 . TRBV6-1 . TGTGCCAGCAGTGACCGGGGGAGGGCCAGTGGCTACACCTTC CASSDRGRASGYTF
TRBJ2-1 TRBD1 TRBV18 . TGTGCCAGCTCACCACGCGGGACAGGGGGCACCTACAATGAGCAGTTCTTC CASSPRGTGGTYNEQFF
TRBJ2-7 . TRBV14 few TGTGCCAGCAGCCAAGATACCGGGCGGTTAGGCGAGCAGTACTTC CASSQDTGRLGEQYF
TRBJ2-2 TRBD1 TRBV14 . TGTGCCAGCAGCCAACTCCGGACAGGGTCCACCGGGGAGCTGTTTTTT CASSQLRTGSTGELFF
TRBJ1-5 . TRBV5-4 . TGTGCCAGCAGCTTGGGTGGAGCTCTTAGCAATCAGCCCCAGCATTTT CASSLGGALSNQPQHF
TRBJ1-5 . TRBV25-1 . TGTGCCAGCAGTGAATTTGGAGGGAATCAGCCCCAGCATTTT CASSEFGGNQPQHF
TRBJ2-1 TRBD2 TRBV5-1 few TGCGCCAGCAGTACTAGCGGGGGCTCCTACAATGAGCAGTTCTTC CASSTSGGSYNEQFF
TRBJ1-2 . TRBV10-3 . TGTGCCATCAGTCTAGACCCTAACTATGGCTACACCTTC CAISLDPNYGYTF
TRBJ1-5 . TRBV9 . TGTGCCAGCAGCGTTCGAGGGGATCAGCCCCAGCATTTT CASSVRGDQPQHF
TRBJ2-7 . TRBV2 few TGTGCCAGCAGAGCGACGGGGCTGCCCGAGCAGTACTTC CASRATGLPEQYF
TRBJ1-3 . TRBV30 . TGTGCCTGGAGTGCCGGTGGGTCTGGAAACACCATATATTTT CAWSAGGSGNTIYF
TRBJ2-2 . TRBV27 . TGTGCCAGGGGGACCAGGGCCGGTACCGGGGAGCTGTTTTTT CARGTRAGTGELFF
TRBJ2-3 . TRBV5-1 . TGCGCCAGCTCCCGGGACGGTAGCACAGATACGCAGTATTTT CASSRDGSTDTQYF
TRBJ1-2 . TRBV4-1 . TGCGCCAGCAGCCAAGTACAGATTAACTATGGCTACACCTTC CASSQVQINYGYTF
TRBJ2-3 . TRBV7-3 . TGTGCCAGCAGCTTATTCCCCACAGATACGCAGTATTTT CASSLFPTDTQYF
TRBJ2-5 TRBD2 TRBV2 . TGTGCCAGCAGTGAAGGGACTAGCCCAGAGACCCAGTACTTC CASSEGTSPETQYF
TRBJ1-2 . TRBV28 . TGTGCCAGCAGTTTCCCCGGCCCGGGGGGGGGCTACACCTTC CASSFPGPGGGYTF
TRBJ1-1 . TRBV5-1 . TGCGCCAGCACCCCCGAACCTAGTAACACTGAAGCTTTCTTT CASTPEPSNTEAFF
TRBJ2-7 . TRBV7-3 . TGTGCCAGCAGCTTAACCGGGACTGCTCACGAGCAGTACTTC CASSLTGTAHEQYF
TRBJ2-6 TRBD1 TRBV19 . TGTGCCAGTAGTATAGACGGCCCGGGACAGGGCTCTGGGGCCAACGTCCTGACTTTC CASSIDGPGQGSGANVLTF
TRBJ1-4 . TRBV5-8 . TGTGCCAGCAGCCCCGGGGCAGGTCGCCATGAAAAACTGTTTTTT CASSPGAGRHEKLFF